The rows below give T cell receptor beta chains drawn from one sample of a study of PD-L1 blockade in urothelial cancer. Profiling relied on immunoSEQ multiplex PCR, and the TCRdb table lists in-frame clones only, not all of them. Here the sample spans 40,000 to 60,000 clones, 80% to 90% being singletons. The sequenced sample was PBMCs, obtained around atezolizumab (anti-PD-L1) treatment. Receptor source: a man in his sixties or seventies with urothelial cancer. Each CDR3 is given with its conserved first and last residue.

v_call: TRBV10-2; j_call: TRBJ2-7; cdr3_aa: CASSGGYEQYF
v_call: TRBV11-3; j_call: TRBJ2-1; cdr3_aa: CASHLRAGEADEQFF
v_call: TRBV11-2; j_call: TRBJ2-7; cdr3_aa: CASSFHSAYEQYF
v_call: TRBV5-1; j_call: TRBJ1-2; cdr3_aa: CASSWDSRDYGYTF
v_call: TRBV2; j_call: TRBJ2-3; cdr3_aa: CASNDRGESDTQYF
v_call: TRBV28; j_call: TRBJ2-3; cdr3_aa: CASSGGQGPTDTQYF
v_call: TRBV6-6; j_call: TRBJ2-3; cdr3_aa: CASSYSSSDSTDTQYF
v_call: TRBV28; j_call: TRBJ2-7; cdr3_aa: CATWVGQATISYEQYF
v_call: TRBV6-1; j_call: TRBJ1-1; cdr3_aa: CASTQGGLRTEAFF
v_call: TRBV10-3; j_call: TRBJ2-1; cdr3_aa: CAISEWGIGDNEQFF
v_call: TRBV7-3; j_call: TRBJ2-7; cdr3_aa: CASSLNGPYEQYF
v_call: TRBV15; j_call: TRBJ2-3; cdr3_aa: CATSRKVDSSDTQYF
v_call: TRBV6-6; j_call: TRBJ2-6; cdr3_aa: CASSWTGSGANVLTF
v_call: TRBV11-3; j_call: TRBJ2-1; cdr3_aa: CASSLGLSDPSYNEQFF
v_call: TRBV30; j_call: TRBJ1-1; cdr3_aa: CAWGPSGAFF
v_call: TRBV5-1; j_call: TRBJ1-4; cdr3_aa: CASSLGGSPNEKLFF
v_call: TRBV28; j_call: TRBJ2-3; cdr3_aa: CASSLRITSTDTQYF
v_call: TRBV5-1; j_call: TRBJ2-1; cdr3_aa: CASRTSDSYNEQFF
v_call: TRBV28; j_call: TRBJ2-1; cdr3_aa: CASTPGLAGGNEQFF
v_call: TRBV18; j_call: TRBJ1-1; cdr3_aa: CASSPPPSSTGVEAFF
v_call: TRBV29-1; j_call: TRBJ2-3; cdr3_aa: CSVSDRGSTDTQYF
v_call: TRBV29-1; j_call: TRBJ2-3; cdr3_aa: CSVQGLADTQYF
v_call: TRBV7-2; j_call: TRBJ1-1; cdr3_aa: CASSLQVEAFF
v_call: TRBV18; j_call: TRBJ2-7; cdr3_aa: CASSHDRGNGVEQYF
v_call: TRBV20-1; j_call: TRBJ2-7; cdr3_aa: CSALEVEEQYF
v_call: TRBV27; j_call: TRBJ2-7; cdr3_aa: CASSPRGIGSYEQYF
v_call: TRBV28; j_call: TRBJ2-5; cdr3_aa: CASSYEGRKTQYF
v_call: TRBV2; j_call: TRBJ1-2; cdr3_aa: CASRVDRAPGYTF
v_call: TRBV28; j_call: TRBJ2-1; cdr3_aa: CASRTSGSNEQFF
v_call: TRBV4-1; j_call: TRBJ2-1; cdr3_aa: CASSQGAGSEQFF
v_call: TRBV7-6; j_call: TRBJ2-5; cdr3_aa: CASSLKPSGRGETQYF
v_call: TRBV19; j_call: TRBJ2-2; cdr3_aa: CASSIQGPANTGELFF
v_call: TRBV5-1; j_call: TRBJ2-7; cdr3_aa: CASSLIPTSQDEQYF